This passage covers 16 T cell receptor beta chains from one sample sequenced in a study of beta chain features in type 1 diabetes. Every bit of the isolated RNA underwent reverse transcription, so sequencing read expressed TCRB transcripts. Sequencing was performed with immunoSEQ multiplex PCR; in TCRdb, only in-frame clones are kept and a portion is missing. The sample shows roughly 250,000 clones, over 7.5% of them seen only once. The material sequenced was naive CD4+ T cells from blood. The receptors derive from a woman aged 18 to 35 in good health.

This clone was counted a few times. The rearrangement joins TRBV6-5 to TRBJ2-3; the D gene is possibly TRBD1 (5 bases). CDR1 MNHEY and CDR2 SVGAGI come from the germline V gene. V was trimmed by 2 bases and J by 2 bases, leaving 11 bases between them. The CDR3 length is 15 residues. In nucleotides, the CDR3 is TGTGCCAGCAGTTACAACAGGATTTACACAGATACGCAGTATTTT. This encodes CASSYNRIYTDTQYF.

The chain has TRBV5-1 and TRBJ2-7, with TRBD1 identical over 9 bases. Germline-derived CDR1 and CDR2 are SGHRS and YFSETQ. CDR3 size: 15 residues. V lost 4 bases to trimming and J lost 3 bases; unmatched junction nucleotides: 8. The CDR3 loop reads CASSRNRDRDYEQYF. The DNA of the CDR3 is TGCGCCAGCAGCAGGAACCGGGACAGGGACTACGAGCAGTACTTC.

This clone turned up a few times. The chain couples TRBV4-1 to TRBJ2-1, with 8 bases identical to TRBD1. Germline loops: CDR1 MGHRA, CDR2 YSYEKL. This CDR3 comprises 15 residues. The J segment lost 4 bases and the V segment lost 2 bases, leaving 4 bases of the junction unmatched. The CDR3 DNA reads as TGCGCCAGCAGCCAACCCGGACAGGGATACAATGAGCAGTTCTTC. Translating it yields CASSQPGQGYNEQFF.

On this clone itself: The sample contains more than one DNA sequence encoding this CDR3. The CDR3: CAWSDSGDQPQHF. The CDR3 DNA follows: TGTGCCTGGAGCGACTCGGGGGATCAGCCCCAGCATTTT. This chain joins TRBV30 and TRBJ1-5, with D perhaps TRBD1 (5 bases). The CDR3 is 13 residues long. Germline V lookup: CDR1 GTSNPN, CDR2 SVGIG (reference sequence). V shed 3 bases and J shed 5 bases, with 11 bases lying between them.

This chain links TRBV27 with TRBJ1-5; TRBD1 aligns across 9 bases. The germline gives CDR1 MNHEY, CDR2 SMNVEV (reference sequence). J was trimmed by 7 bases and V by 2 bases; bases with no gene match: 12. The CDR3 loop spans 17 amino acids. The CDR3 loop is CASSLRGTGREWQPQHF. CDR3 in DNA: TGTGCCAGCAGTTTACGGGGGACAGGGAGGGAGTGGCAGCCCCAGCATTTT.

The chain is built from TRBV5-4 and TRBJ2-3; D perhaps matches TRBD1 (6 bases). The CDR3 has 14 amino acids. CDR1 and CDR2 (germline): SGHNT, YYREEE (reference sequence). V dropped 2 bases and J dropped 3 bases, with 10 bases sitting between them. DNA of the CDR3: TGTGCCAGCAGCTTACCGGGGACAACAGATACGCAGTATTTT. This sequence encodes CASSLPGTTDTQYF.

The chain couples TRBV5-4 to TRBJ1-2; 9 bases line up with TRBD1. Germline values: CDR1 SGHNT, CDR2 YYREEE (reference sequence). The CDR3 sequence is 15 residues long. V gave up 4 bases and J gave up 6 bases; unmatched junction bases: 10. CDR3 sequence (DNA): TGTGCCAGCAGCCAACAACAGGGGGCAGTGCATGGCTACACCTTC. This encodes CASSQQQGAVHGYTF.

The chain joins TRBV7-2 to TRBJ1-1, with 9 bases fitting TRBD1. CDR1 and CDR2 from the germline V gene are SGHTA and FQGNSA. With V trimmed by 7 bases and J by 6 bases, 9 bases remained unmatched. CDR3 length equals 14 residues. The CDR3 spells CASTRDRVSAEAFF. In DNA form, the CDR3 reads TGTGCCAGCACCAGGGACAGGGTGAGCGCTGAAGCTTTCTTT.

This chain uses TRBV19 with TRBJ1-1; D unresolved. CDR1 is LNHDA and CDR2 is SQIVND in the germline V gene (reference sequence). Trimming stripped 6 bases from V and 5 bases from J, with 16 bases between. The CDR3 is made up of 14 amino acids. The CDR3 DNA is TGTGCCAGTAGGGAACAGTTAACAACGACTGAAGCTTTCTTT. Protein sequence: CASREQLTTTEAFF. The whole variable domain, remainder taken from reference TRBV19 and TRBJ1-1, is DGGITQSPKYLFRKEGQNVTLSCEQNLNHDAMYWYRQDPGQGLRLIYYSQIVNDFQKGDIAEGYSVSREKKESFPLTVTSAQKNPTAFYLCASREQLTTTEAFFGQGTRLTVV.

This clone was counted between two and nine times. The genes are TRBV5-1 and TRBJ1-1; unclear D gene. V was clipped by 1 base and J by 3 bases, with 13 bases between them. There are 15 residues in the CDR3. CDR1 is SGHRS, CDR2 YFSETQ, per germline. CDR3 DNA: TGCGCCAGCAGCTTGACTGAGGAGAGGGACACTGAAGCTTTCTTT. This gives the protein CASSLTEERDTEAFF. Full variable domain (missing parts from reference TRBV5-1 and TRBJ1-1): KAGVTQTPRYLIKTRGQQVTLSCSPISGHRSVSWYQQTPGQGLQFLFEYFSETQRNKGNFPGRFSGRQFSNSRSEMNVSTLELGDSALYLCASSLTEERDTEAFFGQGTRLTVV.

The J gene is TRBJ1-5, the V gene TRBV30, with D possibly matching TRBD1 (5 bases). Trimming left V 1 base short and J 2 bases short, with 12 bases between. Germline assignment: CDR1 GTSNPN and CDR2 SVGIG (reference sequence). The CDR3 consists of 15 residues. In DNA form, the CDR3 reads TGTGCCTGGAGTGAGGGCAGGGCACGCAATCAGCCCCAGCATTTT. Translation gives CAWSEGRARNQPQHF.

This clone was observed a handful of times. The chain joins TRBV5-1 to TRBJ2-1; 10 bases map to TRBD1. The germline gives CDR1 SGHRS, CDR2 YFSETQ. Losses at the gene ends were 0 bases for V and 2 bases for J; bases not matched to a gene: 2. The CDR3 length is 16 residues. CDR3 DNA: TGCGCCAGCAGCTTGGGAGGACAGGGGGCCTACAATGAGCAGTTCTTC. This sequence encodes CASSLGGQGAYNEQFF.

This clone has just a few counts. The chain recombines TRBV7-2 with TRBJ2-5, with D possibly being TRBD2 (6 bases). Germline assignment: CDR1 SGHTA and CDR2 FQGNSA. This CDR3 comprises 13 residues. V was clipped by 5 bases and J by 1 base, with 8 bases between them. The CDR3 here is CASSRGTQETQYF. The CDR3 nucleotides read TGTGCCAGCAGCCGGGGGACCCAAGAGACCCAGTACTTC.

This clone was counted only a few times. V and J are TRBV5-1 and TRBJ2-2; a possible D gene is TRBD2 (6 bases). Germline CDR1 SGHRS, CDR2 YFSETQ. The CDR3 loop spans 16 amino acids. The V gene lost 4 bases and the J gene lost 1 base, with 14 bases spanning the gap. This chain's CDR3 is CASSPAGTLNTGELFF. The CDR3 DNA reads TGCGCCAGCAGCCCCGCCGGGACTTTGAACACCGGGGAGCTGTTTTTT. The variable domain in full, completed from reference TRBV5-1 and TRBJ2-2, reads KAGVTQTPRYLIKTRGQQVTLSCSPISGHRSVSWYQQTPGQGLQFLFEYFSETQRNKGNFPGRFSGRQFSNSRSEMNVSTLELGDSALYLCASSPAGTLNTGELFFGEGSRLTVL.

Here the CDR3 reads CASSLHGTSSRNEQFF. In nucleotides, the CDR3 is TGTGCCAGCAGTCTACACGGGACTAGTTCGAGGAATGAGCAGTTCTTC. The chain carries TRBV6-6 and TRBJ2-1; 8 nucleotides align to TRBD2. Looked up from germline, CDR1 is MNHNY and CDR2 is SVGAGI (reference sequence). V shed 5 bases and J 7 bases; nucleotides not matched to a gene: 13. The CDR3 runs 16 residues.

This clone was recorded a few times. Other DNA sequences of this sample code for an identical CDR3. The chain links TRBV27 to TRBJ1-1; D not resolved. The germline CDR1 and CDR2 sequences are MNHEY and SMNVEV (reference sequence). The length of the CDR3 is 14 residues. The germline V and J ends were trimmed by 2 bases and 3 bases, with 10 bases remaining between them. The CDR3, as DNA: TGTGCCAGCAGTTTAAGAGGGTCGGACACTGAAGCTTTCTTT. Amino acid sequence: CASSLRGSDTEAFF.